This T cell receptor beta chain is from a study of response to subunit inactivated influenza vaccine. A few counts support this clonotype. TCRdb itself ran the RT-PCR reads through MiXCR, one entry per CDR3 protein. The sample lists a few hundred thousand distinct CDR3 sequences; about 11% were seen once. With 6 bases clipped from V and 6 bases from J, the junction kept 5 bases outside the gene matches. The CDR3 extends over 13 amino acids. Germline V gene lookup returns CDR1 KGHSH and CDR2 LQKENI. Separately, the same data were catalogued under a study of T cells expressing NK-cell markers. From that second work: 5'RACE template switching with UMIs generated TCR beta cDNA.

The chain is built from TRBV18 and TRBJ2-7, with 10 bases fitting TRBD1. The sequences come from PBMCs from blood, collected on the day of vaccination. This receptor was obtained from a man aged 50-59 years who received an inactivated influenza vaccine. CDR3 nucleotides: TGTGCCAGCTCGCCCGGGACAGGGGCCGAGCAGTACTTC. It translates to CASSPGTGAEQYF.